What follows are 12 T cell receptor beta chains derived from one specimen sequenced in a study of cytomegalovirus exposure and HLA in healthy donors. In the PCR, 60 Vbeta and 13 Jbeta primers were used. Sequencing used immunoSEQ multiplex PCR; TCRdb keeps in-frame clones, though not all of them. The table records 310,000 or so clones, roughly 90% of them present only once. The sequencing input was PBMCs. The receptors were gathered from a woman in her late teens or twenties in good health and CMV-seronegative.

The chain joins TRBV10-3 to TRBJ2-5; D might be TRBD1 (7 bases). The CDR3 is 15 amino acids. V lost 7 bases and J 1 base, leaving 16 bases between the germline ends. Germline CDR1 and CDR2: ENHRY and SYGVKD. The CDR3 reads CAIKPAGGRQETQYF. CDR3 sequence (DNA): TGTGCCATCAAGCCGGCAGGGGGGCGCCAAGAGACCCAGTACTTC.

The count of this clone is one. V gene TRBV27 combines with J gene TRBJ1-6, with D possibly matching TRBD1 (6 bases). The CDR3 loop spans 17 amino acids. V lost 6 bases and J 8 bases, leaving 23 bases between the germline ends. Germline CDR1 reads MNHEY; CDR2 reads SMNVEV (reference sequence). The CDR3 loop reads CASRFGGLRGNYSPLHF. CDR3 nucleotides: TGTGCCAGCAGATTTGGCGGGCTCAGGGGCAACTATTCACCCCTCCACTTT.

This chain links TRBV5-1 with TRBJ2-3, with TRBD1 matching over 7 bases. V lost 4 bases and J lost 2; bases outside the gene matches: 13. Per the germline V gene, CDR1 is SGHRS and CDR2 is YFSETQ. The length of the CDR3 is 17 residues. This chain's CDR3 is CASSLTLTGDYTDTQYF. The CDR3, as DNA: TGCGCCAGCAGCCTCACCCTCACAGGGGATTACACAGATACGCAGTATTTT.

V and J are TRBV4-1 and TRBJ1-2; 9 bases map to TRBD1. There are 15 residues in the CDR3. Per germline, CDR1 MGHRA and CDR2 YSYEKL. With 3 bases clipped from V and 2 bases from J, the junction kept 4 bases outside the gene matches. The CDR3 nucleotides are TGCGCCAGCAGCCAGGATGGACAGGGGAACTATGGCTACACCTTC. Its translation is CASSQDGQGNYGYTF.

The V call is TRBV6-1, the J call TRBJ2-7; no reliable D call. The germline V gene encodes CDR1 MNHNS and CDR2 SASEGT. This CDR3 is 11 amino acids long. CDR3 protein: CALSEIYEQYF. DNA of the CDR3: TGTGCTCTGTCGGAGATCTACGAGCAGTACTTC.

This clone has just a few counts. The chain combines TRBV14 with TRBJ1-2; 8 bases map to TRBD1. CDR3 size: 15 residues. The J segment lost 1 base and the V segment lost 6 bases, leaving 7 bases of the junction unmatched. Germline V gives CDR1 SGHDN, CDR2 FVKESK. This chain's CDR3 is CASSQLRGLNYGYTF. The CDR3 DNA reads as TGTGCCAGCAGTCAACTCAGGGGGCTTAACTATGGCTACACCTTC.

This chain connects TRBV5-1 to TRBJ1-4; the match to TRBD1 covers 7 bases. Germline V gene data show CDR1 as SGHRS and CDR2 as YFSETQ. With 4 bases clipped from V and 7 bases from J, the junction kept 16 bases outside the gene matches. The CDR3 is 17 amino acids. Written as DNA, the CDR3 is TGCGCCAGCAGCCAGGGAGGAGGAAGGGGGCTGGGTGAAAAACTGTTTTTT. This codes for CASSQGGGRGLGEKLFF.

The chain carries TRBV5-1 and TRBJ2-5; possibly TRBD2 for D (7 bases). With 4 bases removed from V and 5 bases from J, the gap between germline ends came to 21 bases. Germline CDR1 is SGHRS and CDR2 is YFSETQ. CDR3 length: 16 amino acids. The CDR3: CASSTPGGGGRETQYF. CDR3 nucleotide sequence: TGCGCCAGCAGCACCCCCGGAGGGGGGGGAAGGGAGACCCAGTACTTC.

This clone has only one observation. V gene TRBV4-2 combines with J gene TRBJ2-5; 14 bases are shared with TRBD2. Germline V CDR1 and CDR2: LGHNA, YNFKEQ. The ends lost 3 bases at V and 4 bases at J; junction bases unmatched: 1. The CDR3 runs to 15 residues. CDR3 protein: CASSQGTSGGETQYF. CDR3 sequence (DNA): TGTGCCAGCAGCCAGGGGACTAGCGGGGGAGAGACCCAGTACTTC.

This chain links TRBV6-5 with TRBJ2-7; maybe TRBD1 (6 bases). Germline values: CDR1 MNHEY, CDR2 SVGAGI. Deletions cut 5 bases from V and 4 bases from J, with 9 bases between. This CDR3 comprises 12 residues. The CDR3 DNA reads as TGTGCCAGCAGTGGGGGCCAATACGAGCAGTACTTC. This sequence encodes CASSGGQYEQYF.

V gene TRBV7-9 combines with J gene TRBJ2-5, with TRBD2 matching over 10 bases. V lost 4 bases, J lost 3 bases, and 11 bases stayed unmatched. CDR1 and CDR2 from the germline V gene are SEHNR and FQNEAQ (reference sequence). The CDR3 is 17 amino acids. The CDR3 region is CASSSPTQRGGEETQYF. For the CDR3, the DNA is TGTGCCAGCAGCTCTCCAACCCAGCGGGGGGGGGAAGAGACCCAGTACTTC.

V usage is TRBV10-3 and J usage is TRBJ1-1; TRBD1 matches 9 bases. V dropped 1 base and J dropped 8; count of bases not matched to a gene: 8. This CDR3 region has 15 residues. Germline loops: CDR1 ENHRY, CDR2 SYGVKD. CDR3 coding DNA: TGTGCCATCAGTGAGTATGTGACAGGGGGAATGGAAGCTTTCTTT. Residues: CAISEYVTGGMEAFF.